The clone carrying this T cell receptor beta chain was recorded a few times. The sample is drawn from a study of identical twins. Template switching supplied a universal primer site; unique molecular identifiers were carried on the cDNA. One entry per CDR3 protein results from TCRdb running MiXCR on the 5' RACE reads. The sample includes around 490,000 distinct CDR3 sequences, approximately 14% of them seen just once. Germline V gene lookup returns CDR1 LNHDA and CDR2 SQIVND (reference sequence). The trim removed 2 bases at V and 5 bases at J, leaving 8 bases unmatched. This CDR3 has 15 amino acids. The same sample was also used in a study of yellow fever vaccine responses in identical twins.

The material sequenced was CD4+ T cells sorted from blood. This chain uses TRBV19 with TRBJ1-2; 7 bases line up with TRBD1. This sequence originates from a young woman in good health. CDR3 protein: CASSINPGQPYGYTF. The CDR3 DNA is TGTGCCAGTAGTATAAATCCGGGACAGCCTTATGGCTACACCTTC.